Listed below are T cell receptor beta chains from one sample, sequenced in a study of blood T cells in healthy people across ages. In TCRdb, the 5' RACE reads were re-called with MiXCR into one record per CDR3 protein. Among about 1.8 million distinct CDR3 sequences, 49% were seen once, and the ten largest hold roughly 2.1%. The sample taken for sequencing was blood. The receptors stem from a woman between 35 and 50 years old in good health. Each CDR3 is given with its conserved first and last residue. A D gene is named only where the DNA matches it firmly. Clone size is not always given. Where it is, it says once, few, many or a class for expanded clones.

d_gene | abundance | j_gene | v_gene | CDR3nt | CDR3aa
TRBD1 | few | TRBJ2-6 | TRBV9 | TGTGCCAGCAGCGCCGGGACAGGGGTCTCTGGGGCCAACGTCCTGACTTTC | CASSAGTGVSGANVLTF
TRBD2 | - | TRBJ2-3 | TRBV4-3 | TGCGCCAGCAGCCAATCTCGCGGGGGGGAATCGGCTACGCAGTATTTT | CASSQSRGGESATQYF
TRBD1 | many | TRBJ2-1 | TRBV7-8 | TGTGCCAGCAGCTTACTCGGGACAGTTAGCTCCTACAATGAGCAGTTCTTC | CASSLLGTVSSYNEQFF
TRBD2 | few | TRBJ2-7 | TRBV7-2 | TGTGCCAGCAGCTTAGGCCTAGCGGGGGGGCCATTTAACAATGAGCAGTACTTC | CASSLGLAGGPFNNEQYF
- | - | TRBJ1-2 | TRBV5-6 | TGTGCCAGCAGCTTGGGAGGCAGCGAATACTATGGCTACACCTTC | CASSLGGSEYYGYTF
TRBD2 | - | TRBJ2-6 | TRBV5-6 | TGTGCCAGCAGCTTGCGGCTAGCGGGGGCCCCTTTGCGCTCTGGGGCCAACGTCCTGACTTTC | CASSLRLAGAPLRSGANVLTF
- | - | TRBJ2-4 | TRBV6-2/TRBV6-3 | TGTGCCAGCAGTTACGAGGGCGGTGGAGCCAAAAACATTCAGTACTTC | CASSYEGGGAKNIQYF
TRBD2 | many | TRBJ2-7 | TRBV7-9 | TGTGCCAGCAGCCCTGGGACTAGCGGAACCTACGAGCAGTACTTC | CASSPGTSGTYEQYF
- | few | TRBJ2-7 | TRBV6-6 | TGTGCCAGCAGTACAGGGTACCTCTACGAGCAGTACTTC | CASSTGYLYEQYF
- | - | TRBJ1-4 | TRBV12-3/TRBV12-4 | TGTGCCAGCAGTTTCTGGGCTAGGGAAAAACTGTTTTTT | CASSFWAREKLFF
- | - | TRBJ2-7 | TRBV4-1 | TGCGCCAGCAGCCAAGCCTCAGGGGGGGACGAGCAGTACTTC | CASSQASGGDEQYF
- | - | TRBJ1-1 | TRBV5-1 | TGCGCCAGCAGATCTGAGCATACAGCGATGAACACTGAAGCTTTCTTT | CASRSEHTAMNTEAFF
- | - | TRBJ2-5 | TRBV20-1 | TGCAGTGCTAGTTATGGGACACAACAAGAGACCCAGTACTTC | CSASYGTQQETQYF
- | - | TRBJ2-7 | TRBV20-1 | TGCAGTGCGAGGGAGGGAGGGGGCTCCTACAATGAGCAGTACTTC | CSAREGGGSYNEQYF
TRBD2 | few | TRBJ2-1 | TRBV5-1 | TGCGCCAGCAGCTTGATCTTAGCGGGAGTCTACAATGAGCAGTTCTTC | CASSLILAGVYNEQFF
- | - | TRBJ1-1 | TRBV6-2/TRBV6-3 | TGTGCCAGCAGTTACTCGCGGGTGAACACTGAAGCTTTCTTT | CASSYSRVNTEAFF
- | - | TRBJ1-2 | TRBV28 | TGTGCCAGCACTCTCACGAGAAAGGGGAACGGCTACACCTTC | CASTLTRKGNGYTF
TRBD1 | - | TRBJ2-7 | TRBV15 | TGTGCCACCAGCACCGACAGGGGCCCCTACGAGCAGTACTTC | CATSTDRGPYEQYF
TRBD2 | - | TRBJ2-3 | TRBV20-1 | TGCAGTGCAGAGCGGGGGGCTTCTATCACAGATACGCAGTATTTT | CSAERGASITDTQYF
- | - | TRBJ1-1 | TRBV4-3 | TGCGCCAGCAGCCAAGATACGTGGGTCGGTGCTTTCTTT | CASSQDTWVGAFF
TRBD1 | - | TRBJ2-7 | TRBV6-5 | TGTGCCAGCAGTATACGACAGGGTATACACGAGCAGTACTTC | CASSIRQGIHEQYF
- | few | TRBJ1-2 | TRBV21-1 | TGTGCCAGCAGCAAAGAACGACAGGGGGATGGCTACACCTTC | CASSKERQGDGYTF
- | - | TRBJ2-1 | TRBV5-1 | TGCGCCAGCAGGGAGGGGGGATACGAGCAGTTCTTC | CASREGGYEQFF
- | - | TRBJ2-7 | TRBV12-3/TRBV12-4 | TGTGCCAGCAGCCGGGTTCCCTACGAGCAGTACTTC | CASSRVPYEQYF
- | few | TRBJ2-5 | TRBV6-5 | TGTGCCAGCCGCCCAGCCTACCAAGAGACCCAGTACTTC | CASRPAYQETQYF
- | - | TRBJ2-7 | TRBV14 | TGTGCCAGCAGCCTGCTCCAGGGGACCTCCTACGAGCAGTACTTC | CASSLLQGTSYEQYF
- | - | TRBJ2-5 | TRBV24-1 | TGTGCCACCAGTGACCGAGGACTACGCGAGACCCAGTACTTC | CATSDRGLRETQYF
- | - | TRBJ1-2 | TRBV9 | TGTGCCAGCAGCGTAGATCCCACAAACTATGGCTACACCTTC | CASSVDPTNYGYTF